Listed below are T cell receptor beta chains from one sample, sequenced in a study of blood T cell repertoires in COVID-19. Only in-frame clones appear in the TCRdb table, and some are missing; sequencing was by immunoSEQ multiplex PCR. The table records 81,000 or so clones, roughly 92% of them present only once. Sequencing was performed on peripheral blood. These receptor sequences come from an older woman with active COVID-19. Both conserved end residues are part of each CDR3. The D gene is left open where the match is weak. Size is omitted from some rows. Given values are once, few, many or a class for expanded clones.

cdr3_nt: TGTGCCAGCAGCCAAGGACAGTCCCTAGGTGGCTACACCTTC; cdr3_aa: CASSQGQSLGGYTF; clone_size: .; j_call: TRBJ1-2; v_call: TRBV2; d_call: .
cdr3_nt: TGCGCCAGCAGCTTTGGAGACCTCAACCAGTACGAGCAGTACTTC; cdr3_aa: CASSFGDLNQYEQYF; clone_size: .; j_call: TRBJ2-7; v_call: TRBV5-1; d_call: .
cdr3_nt: TGTGCCAGCAGCTTAGCCGGGACTAGCGGGATATACAATGAGCAGTTCTTC; cdr3_aa: CASSLAGTSGIYNEQFF; clone_size: .; j_call: TRBJ2-1; v_call: TRBV11-3; d_call: TRBD2
cdr3_nt: TGTGCCAGCTCACGTAGCGGGAGGTACGAGCAGTACTTC; cdr3_aa: CASSRSGRYEQYF; clone_size: .; j_call: TRBJ2-7; v_call: TRBV18; d_call: TRBD2
cdr3_nt: TGTGCCAGCAGAACAGGGTCAGGGACTGAAGCTTTCTTT; cdr3_aa: CASRTGSGTEAFF; clone_size: once; j_call: TRBJ1-1; v_call: TRBV12-3/TRBV12-4; d_call: .
cdr3_nt: TGTGCCAGCAGCCCCTCCGGTAGAGAGCAGTACTTC; cdr3_aa: CASSPSGREQYF; clone_size: .; j_call: TRBJ2-7; v_call: TRBV2; d_call: .
cdr3_nt: TGTGCCAGTAGTATACAGGGTATGGGTAATCAGCCCCAGCATTTT; cdr3_aa: CASSIQGMGNQPQHF; clone_size: .; j_call: TRBJ1-5; v_call: TRBV19; d_call: .
cdr3_nt: TGCGCCAGCAGTGAACCCGGACAGATCTACGAGCAGTACTTC; cdr3_aa: CASSEPGQIYEQYF; clone_size: .; j_call: TRBJ2-7; v_call: TRBV10-2; d_call: .
cdr3_nt: TGTGCCAGCAGCCCCCCGGACAGGGTACGAGAGCAGTACTTC; cdr3_aa: CASSPPDRVREQYF; clone_size: .; j_call: TRBJ2-7; v_call: TRBV5-4; d_call: TRBD1
cdr3_nt: TGTGCCAGCAGTTACTCTCCGGGGGGCGTGGGGGAGACCCAGTACTTC; cdr3_aa: CASSYSPGGVGETQYF; clone_size: .; j_call: TRBJ2-5; v_call: TRBV6-2/TRBV6-3; d_call: .
cdr3_nt: TGTGCCAGCTCACCGCTGGACAGGGGGAACACTGAAGCTTTCTTT; cdr3_aa: CASSPLDRGNTEAFF; clone_size: .; j_call: TRBJ1-1; v_call: TRBV18; d_call: TRBD1
cdr3_nt: TGTGCCAGCAGCTTTAGGGCTAGCGGGGGGCTAGACTACGAGCAGTACTTC; cdr3_aa: CASSFRASGGLDYEQYF; clone_size: .; j_call: TRBJ2-7; v_call: TRBV7-2; d_call: TRBD2
cdr3_nt: TGTGCCAGCAGTGACAACAGGGGGCTCGAAAAACTGTTTTTT; cdr3_aa: CASSDNRGLEKLFF; clone_size: .; j_call: TRBJ1-4; v_call: TRBV6-1; d_call: TRBD1
cdr3_nt: TGTGCCAGCAGAAGGACAGATGCCTATGGCTACACCTTC; cdr3_aa: CASRRTDAYGYTF; clone_size: .; j_call: TRBJ1-2; v_call: TRBV5-4; d_call: .
cdr3_nt: TGCGCCAGCAGCCCCGGACAGAGTGCAACTAATGAAAAACTGTTTTTT; cdr3_aa: CASSPGQSATNEKLFF; clone_size: once; j_call: TRBJ1-4; v_call: TRBV5-1; d_call: .
cdr3_nt: TGTGCCAGCAGCGTAGATGAGTCCCGCATGGAGCAGTACTTC; cdr3_aa: CASSVDESRMEQYF; clone_size: .; j_call: TRBJ2-7; v_call: TRBV9; d_call: .
cdr3_nt: TGTGCCAGTAGTAAAACCGGGACAGGGGTCTATGGCTACACCTTC; cdr3_aa: CASSKTGTGVYGYTF; clone_size: .; j_call: TRBJ1-2; v_call: TRBV19; d_call: TRBD1
cdr3_nt: TGTGCCAGCAGCTTACAGGGGATAGAGGGCGAGCAGTACTTC; cdr3_aa: CASSLQGIEGEQYF; clone_size: .; j_call: TRBJ2-7; v_call: TRBV5-4; d_call: TRBD1
cdr3_nt: TGTGCCAGCAGACCGACCACAACCGGGAACCATGGCTACACCTTC; cdr3_aa: CASRPTTTGNHGYTF; clone_size: once; j_call: TRBJ1-2; v_call: TRBV13; d_call: .
cdr3_nt: TGCAGCGCGCTGGGACAGGGTGGTGAAAAACTGTTTTTT; cdr3_aa: CSALGQGGEKLFF; clone_size: .; j_call: TRBJ1-4; v_call: TRBV29-1; d_call: TRBD1
cdr3_nt: TGTGCCAGCAGCCGGGACAGGGATAATTCACCCCTCCACTTT; cdr3_aa: CASSRDRDNSPLHF; clone_size: .; j_call: TRBJ1-6; v_call: TRBV21-1; d_call: .
cdr3_nt: TGTGCCAGCAGCTTCCTGGGGACAGGGCCTTTCGAGCAGTACTTC; cdr3_aa: CASSFLGTGPFEQYF; clone_size: .; j_call: TRBJ2-7; v_call: TRBV7-9; d_call: TRBD1
cdr3_nt: TGTGCCAGCAGCGGGAAAACAGGGGTTAATTCACCCCTCCACTTT; cdr3_aa: CASSGKTGVNSPLHF; clone_size: .; j_call: TRBJ1-6; v_call: TRBV5-4; d_call: TRBD1
cdr3_nt: TGCGCCAGCAGCCAAGGAAGCGGGAGGGGCACAGATACGCAGTATTTT; cdr3_aa: CASSQGSGRGTDTQYF; clone_size: .; j_call: TRBJ2-3; v_call: TRBV4-1; d_call: TRBD2
cdr3_nt: TGTGCCAGCACTCTAGAACCGCTGAACACTGAAGCTTTCTTT; cdr3_aa: CASTLEPLNTEAFF; clone_size: once; j_call: TRBJ1-1; v_call: TRBV28; d_call: .
cdr3_nt: TGTGCCTGGAGTGTACGAGCGGGAGGTCCCGGGGAGCTGTTTTTT; cdr3_aa: CAWSVRAGGPGELFF; clone_size: once; j_call: TRBJ2-2; v_call: TRBV30; d_call: TRBD2
cdr3_nt: TGTGCCAGCAGCTCATCCGGGACAGGGTTGGGATCACCCCTCCACTTT; cdr3_aa: CASSSSGTGLGSPLHF; clone_size: .; j_call: TRBJ1-6; v_call: TRBV7-8; d_call: TRBD1
cdr3_nt: TGTGCCAGCAGTGAAGAGGGGGCGCGTACTGAAGCTTTCTTT; cdr3_aa: CASSEEGARTEAFF; clone_size: .; j_call: TRBJ1-1; v_call: TRBV25-1; d_call: TRBD1